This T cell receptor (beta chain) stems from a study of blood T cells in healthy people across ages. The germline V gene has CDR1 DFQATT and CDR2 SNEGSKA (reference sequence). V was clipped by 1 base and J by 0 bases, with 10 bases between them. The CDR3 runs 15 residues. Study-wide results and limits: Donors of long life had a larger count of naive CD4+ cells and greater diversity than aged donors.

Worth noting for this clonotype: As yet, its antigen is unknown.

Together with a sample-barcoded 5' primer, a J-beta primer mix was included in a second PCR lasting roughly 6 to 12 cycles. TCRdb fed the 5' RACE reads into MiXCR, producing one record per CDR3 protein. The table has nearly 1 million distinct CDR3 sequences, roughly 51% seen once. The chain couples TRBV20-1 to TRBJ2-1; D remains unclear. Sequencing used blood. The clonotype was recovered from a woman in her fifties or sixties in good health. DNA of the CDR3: TGCAGTGCTAGAGGAGACCTCAGCTCCTACAATGAGCAGTTCTTC. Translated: CSARGDLSSYNEQFF.